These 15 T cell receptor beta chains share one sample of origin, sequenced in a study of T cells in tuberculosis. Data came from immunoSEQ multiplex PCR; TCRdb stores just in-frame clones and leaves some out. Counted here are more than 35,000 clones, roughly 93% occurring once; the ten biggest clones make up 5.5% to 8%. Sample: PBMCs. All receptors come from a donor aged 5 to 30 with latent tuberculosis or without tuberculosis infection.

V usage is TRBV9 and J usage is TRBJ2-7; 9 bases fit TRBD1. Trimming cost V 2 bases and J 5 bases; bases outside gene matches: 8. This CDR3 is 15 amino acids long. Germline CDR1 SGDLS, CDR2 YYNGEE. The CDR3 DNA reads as TGTGCCAGCAGCGTGTTAGACAGGGGGTATGACGAGCAGTACTTC. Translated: CASSVLDRGYDEQYF.

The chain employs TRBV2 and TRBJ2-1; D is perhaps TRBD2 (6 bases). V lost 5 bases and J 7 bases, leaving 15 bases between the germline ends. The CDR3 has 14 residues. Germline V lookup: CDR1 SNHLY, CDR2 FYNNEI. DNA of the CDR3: TGTGCCAGCAGTTATAGACTAGTTGGTAATGAGCAGTTCTTC. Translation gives CASSYRLVGNEQFF.

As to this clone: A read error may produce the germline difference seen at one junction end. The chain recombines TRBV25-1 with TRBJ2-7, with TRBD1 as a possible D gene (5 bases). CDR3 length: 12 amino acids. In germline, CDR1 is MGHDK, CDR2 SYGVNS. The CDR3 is CASSYRVGHPTF. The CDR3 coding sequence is TGTGCCAGCAGTTACAGAGTAGGACACCCAACCTTC.

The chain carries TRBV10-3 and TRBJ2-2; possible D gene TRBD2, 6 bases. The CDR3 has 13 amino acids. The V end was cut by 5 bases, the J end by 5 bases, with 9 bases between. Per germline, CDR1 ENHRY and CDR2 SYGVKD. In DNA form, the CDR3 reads TGTGCCATCAGTTTGGGGGGAACCGGGGAGCTGTTTTTT. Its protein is CAISLGGTGELFF.

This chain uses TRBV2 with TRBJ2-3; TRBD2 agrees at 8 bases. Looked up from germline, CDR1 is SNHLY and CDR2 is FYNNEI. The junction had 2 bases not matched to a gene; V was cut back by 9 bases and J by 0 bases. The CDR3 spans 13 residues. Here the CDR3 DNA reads TGTGCCAGACTAGCGGATAGCACAGATACGCAGTATTTT. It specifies CARLADSTDTQYF.

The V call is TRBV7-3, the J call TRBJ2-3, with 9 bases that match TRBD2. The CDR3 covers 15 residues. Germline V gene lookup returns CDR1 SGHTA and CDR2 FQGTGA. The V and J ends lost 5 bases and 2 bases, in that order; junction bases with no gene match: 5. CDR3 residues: CASSRSGGTTDTQYF. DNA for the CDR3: TGTGCCAGCAGCCGTAGCGGGGGCACCACAGATACGCAGTATTTT.

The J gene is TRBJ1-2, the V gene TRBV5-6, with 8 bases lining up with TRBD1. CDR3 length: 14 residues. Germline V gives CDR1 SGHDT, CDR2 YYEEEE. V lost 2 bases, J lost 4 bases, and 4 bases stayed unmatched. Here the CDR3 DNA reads TGTGCCAGCAGCTTCCCCGGGACAGGCTATGGCTACACCTTC. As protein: CASSFPGTGYGYTF.

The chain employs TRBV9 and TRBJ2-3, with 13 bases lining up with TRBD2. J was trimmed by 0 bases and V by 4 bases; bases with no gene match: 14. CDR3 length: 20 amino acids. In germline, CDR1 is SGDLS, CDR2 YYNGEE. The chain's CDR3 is CASSSRTSGGFTSSTDTQYF. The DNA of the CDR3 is TGTGCCAGCAGCTCGCGGACTAGCGGGGGTTTTACTTCTAGCACAGATACGCAGTATTTT.

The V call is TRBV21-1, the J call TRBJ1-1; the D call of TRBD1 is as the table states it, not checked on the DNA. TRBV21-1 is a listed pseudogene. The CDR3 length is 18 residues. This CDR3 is CASSTFSGTGSRDTEAFF. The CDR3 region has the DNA TGTGCCAGCAGCACCTTCTCCGGGACAGGTTCTCGGGACACTGAAGCTTTCTTT.

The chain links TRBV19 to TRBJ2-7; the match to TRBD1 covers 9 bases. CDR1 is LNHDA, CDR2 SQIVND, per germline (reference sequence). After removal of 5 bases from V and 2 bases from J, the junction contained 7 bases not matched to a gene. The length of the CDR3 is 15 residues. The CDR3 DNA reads TGTGCCAGTAGTCCCTTTGGGACAGGGCCCTACGAGCAGTACTTC. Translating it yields CASSPFGTGPYEQYF.

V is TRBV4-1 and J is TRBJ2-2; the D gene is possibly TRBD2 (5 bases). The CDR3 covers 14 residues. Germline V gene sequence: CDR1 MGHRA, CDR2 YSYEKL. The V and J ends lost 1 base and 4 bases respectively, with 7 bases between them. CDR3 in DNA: TGCGCCAGCAGCCAAGCGGGAAGCACCGGGGAGCTGTTTTTT. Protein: CASSQAGSTGELFF.

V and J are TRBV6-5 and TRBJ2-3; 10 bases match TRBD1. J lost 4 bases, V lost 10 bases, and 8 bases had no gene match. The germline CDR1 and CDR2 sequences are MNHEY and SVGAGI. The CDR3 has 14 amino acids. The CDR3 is CATEDRGRADTQYF. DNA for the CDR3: TGTGCCACCGAAGACAGGGGGCGCGCAGATACGCAGTATTTT.

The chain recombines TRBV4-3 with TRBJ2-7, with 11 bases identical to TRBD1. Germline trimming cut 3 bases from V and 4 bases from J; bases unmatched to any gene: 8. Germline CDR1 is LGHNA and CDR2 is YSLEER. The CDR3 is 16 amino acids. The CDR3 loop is CASSQALDRGHYEQYF. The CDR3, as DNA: TGCGCCAGCAGCCAGGCCCTGGACAGGGGGCATTACGAGCAGTACTTC.

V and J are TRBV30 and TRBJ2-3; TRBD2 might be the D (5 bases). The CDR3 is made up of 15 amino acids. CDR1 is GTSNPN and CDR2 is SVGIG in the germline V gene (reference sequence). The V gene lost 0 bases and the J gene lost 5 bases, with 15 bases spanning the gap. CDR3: CAWSVVQNSGDTQYF. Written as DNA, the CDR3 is TGTGCCTGGAGTGTAGTCCAAAACAGCGGAGATACGCAGTATTTT.

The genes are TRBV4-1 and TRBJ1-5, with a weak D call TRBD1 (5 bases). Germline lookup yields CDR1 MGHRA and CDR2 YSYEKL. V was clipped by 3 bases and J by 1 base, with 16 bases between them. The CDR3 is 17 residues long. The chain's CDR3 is CASSHPGGERSNQPQHF. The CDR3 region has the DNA TGCGCCAGCAGCCACCCCGGGGGGGAAAGAAGCAATCAGCCCCAGCATTTT.